This T cell receptor beta chain was obtained from a study of cytomegalovirus exposure and HLA in healthy donors. Regarding this clone: Its specificity is not known.

Study results and limitations: Researchers reported in a later analysis that common viral pathogens appeared linked to several top clusters.

Germline V gene sequence: CDR1 SGHVS, CDR2 FNYEAQ. With 6 bases clipped from V and 10 bases from J, the junction kept 4 bases outside the gene matches. This CDR3 spans 12 amino acids. Amplification used 60 Vbeta primers and 13 Jbeta primers. Assay: immunoSEQ multiplex PCR; the TCRdb copy retains only in-frame clones and omits some. The sample has 170,000 or so clones; roughly three quarters are singletons. The specimen was PBMCs. The receptor comes from a woman aged 50 to 65 in good health and CMV-seropositive. The chain combines TRBV7-6 with TRBJ2-1; TRBD1 matches at 9 bases. The CDR3 here is CASSRDRAEQFF. CDR3 in DNA: TGTGCCAGCAGTCGGGACAGGGCAGAGCAGTTCTTC.